A single sample gave rise to the 5 T cell receptor beta chains below, sequenced in a study of T-cell reconstitution after alpha-beta-depleted transplantation in children. Library preparation (for TCRbeta) was performed with unique molecular identifiers. TCRdb processed the PCR reads anew with MiXCR; each CDR3 protein has one entry. The profile shows around 410,000 distinct CDR3 sequences, 9.5% to 13% of them singletons. The source material was PBMCs from the stem cell graft donor, sampled from the stem cell graft. The receptors were gathered from a human donor who donated a stem cell graft to a child with acute myeloid leukemia.

This clonotype was detected only a few times. This sequence joins TRBV6-5 and TRBJ2-7, with D possibly being TRBD2 (6 bases). The V and J ends lost 0 bases and 4 bases respectively, with 7 bases between them. Germline CDR1 MNHEY, CDR2 SVGAGI. The length of the CDR3 is 13 residues. The CDR3 region is CASSYSREYEQYV. CDR3 DNA sequence: TGTGCCAGCAGTTACTCGCGGGAATACGAGCAGTACGTC.

This clonotype was counted at least ten times. This rearrangement joins TRBV12-3 or TRBV12-4 to TRBJ1-4; D perhaps matches TRBD1 (6 bases). With 6 bases removed from V and 4 bases from J, the gap between germline ends came to 9 bases. This CDR3 is built from 13 residues. In DNA form, the CDR3 reads TGTGCCAGCAGCGGACAGCTTAATGAAAAACTGTTTTTT. Amino acids: CASSGQLNEKLFF.

The chain combines TRBV9 with TRBJ1-2; D is possibly TRBD1 (5 bases). Between the trimmed V and J ends, which lost 6 bases and 1 base, there was a span of 16 bases. Germline loops: CDR1 SGDLS, CDR2 YYNGEE. There are 15 residues in the CDR3. The CDR3 region has the DNA TGTGCCAGCACCCCGGGGACGGATAGTAACTATGGCTACACCTTC. Amino acids: CASTPGTDSNYGYTF.

This clonotype was picked up a small number of times. V and J are TRBV4-1 and TRBJ2-6; 7 bases map to TRBD1. The V gene end was trimmed by 0 bases and the J gene end by 1 base; junction bases not matched to a gene: 15. The CDR3 extends over 21 amino acids. The germline gives CDR1 MGHRA, CDR2 YSYEKL. The CDR3 protein is CASSQEWAGGSTWSGANVLTF. The CDR3 region has the DNA TGCGCCAGCAGCCAAGAGTGGGCAGGGGGTTCAACGTGGTCTGGGGCCAACGTCCTGACTTTC.

The rearrangement links TRBV7-2 to TRBJ1-4; 8 bases are a match to TRBD1. CDR3 size: 15 residues. J was trimmed by 0 bases and V by 6 bases; bases with no gene match: 3. Germline CDR1 is SGHTA and CDR2 is FQGNSA. This chain's CDR3 is CASRGTGSTNEKLFF. The CDR3 DNA reads as TGTGCCAGCAGGGGGACAGGATCAACTAATGAAAAACTGTTTTTT.